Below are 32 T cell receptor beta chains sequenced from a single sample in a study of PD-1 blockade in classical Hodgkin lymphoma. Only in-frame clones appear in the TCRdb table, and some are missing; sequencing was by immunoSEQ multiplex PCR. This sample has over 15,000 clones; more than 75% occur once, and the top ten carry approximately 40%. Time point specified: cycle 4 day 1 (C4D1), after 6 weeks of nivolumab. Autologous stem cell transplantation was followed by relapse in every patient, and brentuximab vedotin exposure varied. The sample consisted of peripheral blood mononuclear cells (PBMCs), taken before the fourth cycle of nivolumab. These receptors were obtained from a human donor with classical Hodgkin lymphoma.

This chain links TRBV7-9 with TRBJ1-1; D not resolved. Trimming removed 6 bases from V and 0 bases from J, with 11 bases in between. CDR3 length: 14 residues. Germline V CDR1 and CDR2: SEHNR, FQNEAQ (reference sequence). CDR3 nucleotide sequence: TGTGCCAGCAGGTATCATCAAGTGAACACTGAAGCTTTCTTT. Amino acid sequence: CASRYHQVNTEAFF.

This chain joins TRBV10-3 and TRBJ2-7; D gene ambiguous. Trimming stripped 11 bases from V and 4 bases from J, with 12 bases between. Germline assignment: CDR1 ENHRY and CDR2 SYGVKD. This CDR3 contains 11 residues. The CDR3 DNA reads TGTGCCCCTTCGGTGGAGTACGAGCAGTACTTC. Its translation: CAPSVEYEQYF.

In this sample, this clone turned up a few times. CDR3 in amino acids: CASSLVVGNEKLFF. The CDR3 coding sequence is TGTGCCAGCAGCTTAGTAGTGGGAAATGAAAAACTGTTTTTT. The V and J genes are TRBV7-9 and TRBJ1-4; D is ambiguous. Germline lookup yields CDR1 SEHNR and CDR2 FQNEAQ (reference sequence). This CDR3 has 14 amino acids. V lost 1 base, J lost 5 bases, and 8 bases lay in between.

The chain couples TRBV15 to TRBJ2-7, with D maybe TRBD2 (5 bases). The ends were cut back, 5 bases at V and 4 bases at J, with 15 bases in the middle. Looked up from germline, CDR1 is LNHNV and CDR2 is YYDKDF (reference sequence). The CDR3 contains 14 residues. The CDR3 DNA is TGTGCCACCAGCCCCCTCTATACGGGGTACGAGCAGTACTTC. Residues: CATSPLYTGYEQYF.

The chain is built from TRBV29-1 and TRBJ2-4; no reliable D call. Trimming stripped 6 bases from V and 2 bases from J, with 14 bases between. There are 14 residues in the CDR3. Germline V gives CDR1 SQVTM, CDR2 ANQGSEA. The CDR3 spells CSVPDLRSKNIQYF. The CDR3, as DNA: TGCAGCGTCCCCGACCTGAGGTCCAAAAACATTCAGTACTTC.

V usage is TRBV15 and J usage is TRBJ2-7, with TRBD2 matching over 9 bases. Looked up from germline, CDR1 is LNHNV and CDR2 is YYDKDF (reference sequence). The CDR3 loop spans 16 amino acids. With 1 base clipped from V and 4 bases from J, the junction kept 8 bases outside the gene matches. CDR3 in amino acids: CATSRVGSGSLYEQYF. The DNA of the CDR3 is TGTGCCACCAGCAGAGTGGGTAGCGGGAGTTTGTACGAGCAGTACTTC. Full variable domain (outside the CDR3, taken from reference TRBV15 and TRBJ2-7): DAMVIQNPRYQVTQFGKPVTLSCSQTLNHNVMYWYQQKSSQAPKLLFHYYDKDFNNEADTPDNFQSRRPNTSFCFLDIRSPGLGDTAMYLCATSRVGSGSLYEQYFGPGTRLTVT.

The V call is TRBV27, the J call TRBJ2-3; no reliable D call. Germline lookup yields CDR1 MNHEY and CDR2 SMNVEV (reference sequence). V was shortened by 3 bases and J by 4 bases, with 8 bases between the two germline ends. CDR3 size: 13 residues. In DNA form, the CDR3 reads TGTGCCAGCAGTTTCTCTGACTCAGATACGCAGTATTTT. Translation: CASSFSDSDTQYF.

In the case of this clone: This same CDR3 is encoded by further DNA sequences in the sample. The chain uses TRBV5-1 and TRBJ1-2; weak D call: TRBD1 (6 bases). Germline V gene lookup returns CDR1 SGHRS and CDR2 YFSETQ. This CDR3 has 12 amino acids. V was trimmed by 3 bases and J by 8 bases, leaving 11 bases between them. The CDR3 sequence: CASSSGGGGYTF. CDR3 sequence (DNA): TGCGCCAGCAGCTCCGGCGGGGGCGGCTACACCTTC. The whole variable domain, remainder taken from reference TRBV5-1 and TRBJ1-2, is KAGVTQTPRYLIKTRGQQVTLSCSPISGHRSVSWYQQTPGQGLQFLFEYFSETQRNKGNFPGRFSGRQFSNSRSEMNVSTLELGDSALYLCASSSGGGGYTFGSGTRLTVV.

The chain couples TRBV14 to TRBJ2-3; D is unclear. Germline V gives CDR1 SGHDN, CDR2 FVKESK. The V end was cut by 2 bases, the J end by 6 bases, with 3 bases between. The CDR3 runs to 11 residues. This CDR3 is CASSQSDTQYF. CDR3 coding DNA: TGTGCCAGCAGCCAAAGCGATACGCAGTATTTT. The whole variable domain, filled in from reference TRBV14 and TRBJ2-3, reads EAGVTQFPSHSVIEKGQTVTLRCDPISGHDNLYWYRRVMGKEIKFLLHFVKESKQDESGMPNNRFLAERTGGTYSTLKVQPAELEDSGVYFCASSQSDTQYFGPGTRLTVL.

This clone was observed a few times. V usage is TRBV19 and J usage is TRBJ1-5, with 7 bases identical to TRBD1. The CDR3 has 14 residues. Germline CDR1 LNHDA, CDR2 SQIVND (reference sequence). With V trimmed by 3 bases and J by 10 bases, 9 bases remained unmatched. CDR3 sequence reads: CASSISPTGQPQHF. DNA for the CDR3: TGTGCCAGTAGTATCTCCCCGACAGGGCAACCCCAGCATTTT.

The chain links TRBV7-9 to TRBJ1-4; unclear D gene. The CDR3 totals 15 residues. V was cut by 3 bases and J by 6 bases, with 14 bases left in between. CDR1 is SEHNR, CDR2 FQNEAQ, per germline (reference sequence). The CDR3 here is CASSLRDIGDEKLFF. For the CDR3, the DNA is TGTGCCAGCAGCTTGAGGGATATTGGCGATGAAAAACTGTTTTTT.

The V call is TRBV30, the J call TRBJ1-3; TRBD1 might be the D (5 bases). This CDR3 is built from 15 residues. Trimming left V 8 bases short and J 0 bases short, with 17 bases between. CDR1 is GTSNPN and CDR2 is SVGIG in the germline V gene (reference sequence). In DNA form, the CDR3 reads TGTGCCCGAACCTCAGGGTTCGGCTCTGGAAACACCATATATTTT. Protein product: CARTSGFGSGNTIYF.

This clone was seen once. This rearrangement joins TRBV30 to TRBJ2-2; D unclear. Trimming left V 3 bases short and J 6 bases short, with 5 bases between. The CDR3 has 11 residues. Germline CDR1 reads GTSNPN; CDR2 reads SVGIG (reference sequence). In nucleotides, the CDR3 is TGTGCCTGGAGGCGGTCCGGGGAGCTGTTTTTT. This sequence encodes CAWRRSGELFF.

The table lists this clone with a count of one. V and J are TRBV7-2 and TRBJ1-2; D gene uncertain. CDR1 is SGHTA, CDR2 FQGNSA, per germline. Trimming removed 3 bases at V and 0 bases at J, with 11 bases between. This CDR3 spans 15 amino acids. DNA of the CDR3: TGTGCCAGCAGCTTTCCGAGGAATACTAACTATGGCTACACCTTC. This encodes CASSFPRNTNYGYTF.

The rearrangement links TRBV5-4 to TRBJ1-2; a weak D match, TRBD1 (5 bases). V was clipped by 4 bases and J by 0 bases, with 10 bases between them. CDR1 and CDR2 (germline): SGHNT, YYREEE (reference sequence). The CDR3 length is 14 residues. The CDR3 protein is CASSPRGPNYGYTF. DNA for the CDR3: TGTGCCAGCAGCCCGAGGGGTCCTAACTATGGCTACACCTTC.

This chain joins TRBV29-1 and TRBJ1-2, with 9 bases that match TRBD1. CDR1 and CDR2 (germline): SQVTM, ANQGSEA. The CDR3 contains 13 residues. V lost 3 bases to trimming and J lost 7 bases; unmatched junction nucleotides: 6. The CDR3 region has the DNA TGCAGCGTTGAGAGTGGGACAGGGAGTGGCTACACCTTC. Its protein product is CSVESGTGSGYTF.

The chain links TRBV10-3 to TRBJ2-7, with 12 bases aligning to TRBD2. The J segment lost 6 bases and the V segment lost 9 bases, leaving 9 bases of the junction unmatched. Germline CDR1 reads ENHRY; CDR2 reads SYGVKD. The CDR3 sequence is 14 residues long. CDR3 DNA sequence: TGTGCCATAAGGACTAGCGGGAATGAAGGCGAGCAGTACTTC. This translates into CAIRTSGNEGEQYF.

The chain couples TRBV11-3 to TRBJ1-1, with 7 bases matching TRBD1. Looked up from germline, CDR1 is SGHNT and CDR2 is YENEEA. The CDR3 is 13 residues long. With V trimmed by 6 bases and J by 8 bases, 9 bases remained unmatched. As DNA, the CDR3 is TGTGCCAGCAGTTCCGACAGGGCGTTCGAAGCTTTCTTT. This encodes CASSSDRAFEAFF.

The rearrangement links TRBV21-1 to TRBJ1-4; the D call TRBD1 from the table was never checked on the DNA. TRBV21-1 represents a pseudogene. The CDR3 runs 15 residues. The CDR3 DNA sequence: TGTGCCAGCAGCAAAGTTAGGGGCAGTGGTGAAAAACTGTTTTTT. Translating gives CASSKVRGSGEKLFF.

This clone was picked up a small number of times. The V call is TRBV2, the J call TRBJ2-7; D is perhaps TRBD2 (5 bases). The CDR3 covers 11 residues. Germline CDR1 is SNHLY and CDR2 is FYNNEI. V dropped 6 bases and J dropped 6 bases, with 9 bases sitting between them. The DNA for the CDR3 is TGTGCCAGCAGGAGGGTATTCGAGCAGTACTTC. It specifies CASRRVFEQYF.

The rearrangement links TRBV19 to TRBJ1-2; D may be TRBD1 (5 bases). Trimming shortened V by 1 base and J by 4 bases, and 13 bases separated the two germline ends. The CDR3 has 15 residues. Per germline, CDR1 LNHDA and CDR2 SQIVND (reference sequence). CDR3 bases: TGTGCCAGTAGTATAGGGGGCGGCAGCCTCTATGGCTACACCTTC. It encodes CASSIGGGSLYGYTF.

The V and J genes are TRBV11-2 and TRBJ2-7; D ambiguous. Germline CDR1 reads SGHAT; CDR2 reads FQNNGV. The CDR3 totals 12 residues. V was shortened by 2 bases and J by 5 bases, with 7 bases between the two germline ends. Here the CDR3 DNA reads TGTGCCAGCAGCTTAAAGACCCACGAGCAGTACTTC. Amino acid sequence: CASSLKTHEQYF.

CDR3 nucleotide sequence: TGTGCCTGGACAGTAAACACCATATATTTT. The encoded protein is CAWTVNTIYF. The chain uses TRBV19 and TRBJ1-3; possibly TRBD1 for D (6 bases). V lost 11 bases to trimming and J lost 6 bases, with 8 bases between them. Germline CDR1 reads LNHDA; CDR2 reads SQIVND (reference sequence). The CDR3 sequence is 10 residues long.

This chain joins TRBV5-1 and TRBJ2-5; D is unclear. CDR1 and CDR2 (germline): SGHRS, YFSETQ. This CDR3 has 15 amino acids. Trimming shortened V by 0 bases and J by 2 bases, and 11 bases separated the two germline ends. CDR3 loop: CASSLASGPQETQYF. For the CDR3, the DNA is TGCGCCAGCAGCTTGGCTTCCGGGCCGCAAGAGACCCAGTACTTC.

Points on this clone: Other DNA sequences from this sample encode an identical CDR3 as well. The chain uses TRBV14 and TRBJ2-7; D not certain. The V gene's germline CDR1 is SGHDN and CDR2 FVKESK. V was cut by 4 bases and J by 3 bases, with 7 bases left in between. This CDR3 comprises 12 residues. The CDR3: CASSPSGYEQYF. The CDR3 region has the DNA TGTGCCAGCAGCCCGTCGGGCTACGAGCAGTACTTC.

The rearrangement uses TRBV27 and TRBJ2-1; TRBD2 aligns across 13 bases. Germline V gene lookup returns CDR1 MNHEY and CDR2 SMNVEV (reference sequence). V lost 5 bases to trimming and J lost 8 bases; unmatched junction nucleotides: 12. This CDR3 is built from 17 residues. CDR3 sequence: CASSPPPGLAGSHEQFF. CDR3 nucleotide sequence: TGTGCCAGCAGTCCCCCTCCGGGACTAGCGGGAAGCCATGAGCAGTTCTTC.

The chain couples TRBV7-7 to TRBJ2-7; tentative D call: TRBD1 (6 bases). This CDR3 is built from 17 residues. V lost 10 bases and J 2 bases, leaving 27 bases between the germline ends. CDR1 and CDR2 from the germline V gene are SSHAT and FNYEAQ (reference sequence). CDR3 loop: CATLLWGRQPLPYEQYF. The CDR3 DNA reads TGTGCCACCCTCCTATGGGGGCGGCAGCCCCTCCCCTACGAGCAGTACTTC.

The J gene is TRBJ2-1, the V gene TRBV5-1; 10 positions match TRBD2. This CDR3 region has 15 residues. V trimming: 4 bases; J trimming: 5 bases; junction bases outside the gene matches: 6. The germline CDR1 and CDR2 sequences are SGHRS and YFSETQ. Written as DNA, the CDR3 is TGCGCCAGCAGCAGAAAGCGGGAGGGAAACAATGAGCAGTTCTTC. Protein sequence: CASSRKREGNNEQFF.

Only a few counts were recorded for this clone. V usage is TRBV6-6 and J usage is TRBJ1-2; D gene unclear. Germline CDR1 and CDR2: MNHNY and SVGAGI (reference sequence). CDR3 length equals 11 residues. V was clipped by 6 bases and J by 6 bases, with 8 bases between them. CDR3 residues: CASSKNDGYTF. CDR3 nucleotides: TGTGCCAGCAGCAAGAACGATGGCTACACCTTC.

In DNA form, the CDR3 reads TGTGCCAGCAGCCTCTCCACAGGGGCCCTCCACGAGCAGTACTTC. It encodes CASSLSTGALHEQYF. The chain carries TRBV27 and TRBJ2-7; 7 nucleotides match TRBD1. Germline V gene lookup returns CDR1 MNHEY and CDR2 SMNVEV (reference sequence). This CDR3 is built from 15 residues. After removal of 6 bases from V and 5 bases from J, the junction contained 13 bases not matched to a gene.

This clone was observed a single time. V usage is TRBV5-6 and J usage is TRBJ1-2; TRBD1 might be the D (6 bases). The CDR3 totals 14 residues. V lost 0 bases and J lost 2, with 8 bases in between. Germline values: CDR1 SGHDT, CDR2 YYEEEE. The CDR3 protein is CASSLGGPNYGYTF. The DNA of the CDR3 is TGTGCCAGCAGCTTGGGGGGGCCAAACTATGGCTACACCTTC.

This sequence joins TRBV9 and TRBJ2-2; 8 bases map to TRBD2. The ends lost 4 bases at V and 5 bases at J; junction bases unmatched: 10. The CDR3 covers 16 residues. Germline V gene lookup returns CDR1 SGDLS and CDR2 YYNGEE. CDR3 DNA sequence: TGTGCCAGCAGCAATACCGGGACTAGGGGTACCGGGGAGCTGTTTTTT. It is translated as CASSNTGTRGTGELFF.